These T cell receptor beta chains were read from a single sample in a study of T cell repertoires in cytomegalovirus infection. In TCRdb, the reads were re-called with MiXCR into one record per CDR3 protein. The data hold around 800,000 distinct CDR3 sequences, with roughly 33% observed a single time. Their antigens are not known. Sequencing was performed on cultured CD8+ T cells from PBMCs, taken from culture after CMV antigen stimulation. The receptors stem from a human donor in good health (CMV status not recorded). Some clones in this sample may be carry-over from other donors' samples. Each CDR3 is given with its conserved first and last residue. D genes are given only for firm matches. Clone size, where shown, is once, few, many, or a class for clones that have expanded.

V,size,D,J,CDR3,DNA
TRBV2,once,NA,TRBJ1-2,CASSGDQGSYGYTF,TGTGCCAGCAGTGGGGACCAGGGTTCCTATGGCTACACCTTC
TRBV7-6,NA,NA,TRBJ1-2,CASTFHGYTF,TGTGCCAGCACCTTCCATGGCTACACCTTC
TRBV28,NA,NA,TRBJ2-5,CASSVMPVRETQYF,TGTGCCAGCAGTGTAATGCCCGTCCGAGAGACCCAGTACTTC
TRBV5-6,NA,NA,TRBJ1-5,CASSIGRAGQPQHF,TGTGCCAGCAGCATAGGCCGGGCGGGACAGCCCCAGCATTTT
TRBV19,many,TRBD1,TRBJ1-6,CASSLGTVYNSPLHF,TGTGCCAGTAGTCTCGGGACAGTCTATAATTCACCCCTCCACTTT
TRBV6-2/TRBV6-3,few,TRBD1,TRBJ1-4,CASSYTGAVDEKLFF,TGTGCCAGCAGTTATACAGGGGCGGTTGATGAAAAACTGTTTTTT
TRBV6-5,NA,NA,TRBJ2-5,CASSSRLTSGPSQETQYF,TGTGCCAGCAGTTCCCGACTGACGAGCGGTCCCTCACAAGAGACCCAGTACTTC
TRBV19,few,NA,TRBJ1-5,CASSMGTIHSNQPQHF,TGTGCCAGTAGTATGGGGACGATTCATAGCAATCAGCCCCAGCATTTT
TRBV7-2,many,NA,TRBJ1-2,CASSSMYGYTF,TGTGCCAGCAGCTCGATGTATGGCTACACCTTC
TRBV12-3/TRBV12-4,many,NA,TRBJ1-2,CASSLDPASGVGYTF,TGTGCCAGCAGTTTAGACCCGGCGTCTGGCGTTGGCTACACCTTC
TRBV27,few,TRBD1,TRBJ1-1,CASILTGGQTEAFF,TGTGCCAGCATCCTGACAGGGGGCCAGACTGAAGCTTTCTTT
TRBV27,few,TRBD1,TRBJ1-4,CASSTLPWDRGNLPTNEKLFF,TGTGCCAGCAGCACACTCCCCTGGGACAGGGGCAACCTACCGACTAATGAAAAACTGTTTTTT
TRBV6-1,NA,NA,TRBJ2-1,CASSEKDRRDEQFF,TGTGCCAGCAGTGAAAAAGACCGCCGGGATGAGCAGTTCTTC
TRBV5-8,few,NA,TRBJ2-3,CASTRPGQRIGTDTQYF,TGTGCCAGCACACGTCCAGGTCAACGGATTGGCACAGATACGCAGTATTTT
TRBV28,NA,NA,TRBJ2-1,CASSLSPGWDEQFF,TGTGCCAGCAGTTTATCTCCAGGGTGGGATGAGCAGTTCTTC
TRBV7-6,once,TRBD2,TRBJ2-1,CASSSTGGANEQFF,TGTGCCAGCAGCTCAACGGGGGGGGCCAATGAGCAGTTCTTC
TRBV6-1,NA,NA,TRBJ2-2,CASSEALASNTGELFF,TGTGCCAGCAGTGAAGCACTCGCTTCTAACACCGGGGAGCTGTTTTTT
TRBV7-6,many,NA,TRBJ2-7,CASSLGPGTSYEQYF,TGTGCCAGCAGCTTAGGTCCCGGGACATCCTACGAGCAGTACTTC
TRBV7-3,NA,NA,TRBJ2-5,CASSYPGREETQYF,TGTGCCAGCTCCTACCCGGGCAGGGAGGAGACCCAGTACTTC
TRBV19,few,NA,TRBJ2-3,CASRYRDAQTDTQYF,TGTGCCAGTAGATATCGGGACGCTCAAACAGATACGCAGTATTTT
TRBV2,few,NA,TRBJ2-1,CASSVRRGDNEQFF,TGTGCCAGCAGTGTCCGGCGGGGCGACAATGAGCAGTTCTTC
TRBV2,NA,TRBD2,TRBJ2-7,CASSELAEYEQYF,TGTGCCAGCAGTGAGCTAGCGGAGTACGAGCAGTACTTC
TRBV7-9,NA,NA,TRBJ2-7,CASSLPGLSYEQYF,TGTGCCAGCAGCTTACCGGGACTGAGCTACGAGCAGTACTTC
TRBV7-9,NA,TRBD1,TRBJ1-6,CASTTGQGNSPLHF,TGTGCCAGCACCACGGGACAGGGGAATTCACCCCTCCACTTT
TRBV25-1,NA,NA,TRBJ1-4,CASSEGSYSSEKLFF,TGTGCCAGCAGTGAAGGGTCATATTCGAGCGAAAAACTGTTTTTT
TRBV20-1,few,NA,TRBJ1-6,CSAREGLDSPLHF,TGCAGTGCTAGAGAGGGGCTTGATTCACCCCTCCACTTT
TRBV4-3,NA,TRBD2,TRBJ2-7,CASSQYSGASSYEQYF,TGCGCCAGCAGCCAGTATAGCGGGGCCTCCTCCTACGAGCAGTACTTC
TRBV15,NA,TRBD2,TRBJ2-5,CATSISVGPTSGELDWTQYF,TGTGCCACCAGCATCTCGGTGGGACCGACTAGCGGGGAGCTAGATTGGACCCAGTACTTC
TRBV7-9,NA,NA,TRBJ2-6,CASSSEIWGANVLTF,TGTGCCAGCAGCTCCGAAATTTGGGGGGCCAACGTCCTGACTTTC
TRBV7-9,NA,NA,TRBJ2-7,CASSLATYPYEQYF,TGTGCCAGCAGCTTAGCCACCTACCCGTACGAGCAGTACTTC
TRBV3-1,NA,TRBD1,TRBJ1-5,CASSPSTGPNQPQHF,TGTGCCAGCAGCCCCTCGACAGGGCCCAATCAGCCCCAGCATTTT
TRBV7-9,NA,NA,TRBJ1-3,CASSLISGPRSGNTIYF,TGTGCCAGCAGCTTAATCTCAGGGCCGAGATCTGGAAACACCATATATTTT
TRBV12-3/TRBV12-4,NA,TRBD1,TRBJ1-4,CASSSEPTRGANEKLFF,TGTGCCAGCAGTTCTGAGCCCACCAGGGGGGCGAATGAAAAACTGTTTTTT
TRBV7-2,NA,TRBD1,TRBJ2-2,CASSTNRGNTGELFF,TGTGCCAGCAGCACCAACAGGGGAAACACCGGGGAGCTGTTTTTT
TRBV7-6,few,NA,TRBJ1-4,CASSLAGGGSNEKLFF,TGTGCCAGCAGCTTGGCCGGGGGAGGGTCTAATGAAAAACTGTTTTTT
TRBV11-1,many,NA,TRBJ2-2,CASRSPNTGELFF,TGTGCCAGCAGGTCTCCTAACACCGGGGAGCTGTTTTTT